These 27 T cell receptor beta chains were sequenced from one sample in a study of T cells in Graves' hyperthyroidism and ophthalmopathy. Amplified regions were TCR beta CDR3 sequences from RNA transcripts. Researchers ran a first-round RT-PCR on the TCR CDR3 using the HTBI primer set. MiXCR, run by TCRdb on the multiplex PCR reads, gives a single entry per CDR3 protein. The sample shows 550,000 to 850,000 distinct CDR3 sequences, roughly a sixth of them seen only once. Sample: blood. The origin of the receptors is a woman between 45 and 60 years old with Graves' hyperthyroidism that later progressed to Graves' ophthalmopathy.

This clonotype was counted many times. The V gene is TRBV2, the J gene TRBJ2-7, with a possible D match to TRBD2 (6 bases). Germline V gene sequence: CDR1 SNHLY, CDR2 FYNNEI. V lost 7 bases, J lost 7 bases, and 20 bases lay in between. The CDR3 spans 14 residues. CDR3 coding DNA: TGTGCCAGCAAATCGAGCGCGGGGCCTTGGGAGCAGTACTTC. It encodes CASKSSAGPWEQYF.

CDR3 in DNA: TGTGCCAGCAGCCATGGGACGATCACAGATACGCAGTATTTT. The encoded protein is CASSHGTITDTQYF. The chain links TRBV3-1 to TRBJ2-3; D tentatively reads TRBD1 or TRBD2 (5 bases each). Trimming took off 3 bases at V and 2 bases at J, with 9 bases between the two ends. CDR3 length: 14 amino acids. In germline, CDR1 is LGHDT, CDR2 YNNKEL (reference sequence).

This chain uses TRBV6-1 with TRBJ2-3; 7 bases map to TRBD2. The germline CDR1 and CDR2 sequences are MNHNS and SASEGT. V dropped 6 bases and J dropped 0; count of bases not matched to a gene: 9. This CDR3 has 16 residues. This chain's CDR3 is CASSPRSRGSTDTQYF. The DNA of the CDR3 is TGTGCCAGCAGCCCACGGTCGCGGGGGAGCACAGATACGCAGTATTTT.

This clonotype was seen ten or more times. The chain is built from TRBV15 and TRBJ2-7; weak D call: TRBD1 (6 bases). V dropped 0 bases and J dropped 6 bases, with 15 bases sitting between them. This CDR3 has 15 amino acids. Germline assignment: CDR1 LNHNV and CDR2 YYDKDF (reference sequence). Here the CDR3 DNA reads TGTGCCACCAGCAGAGACTTGACAGGACCGATCGAGCAGTACTTC. Translating it yields CATSRDLTGPIEQYF.

The V and J genes are TRBV7-8 and TRBJ1-2; 7 nucleotides agree with TRBD1. Per germline, CDR1 SGHVS and CDR2 FQNEAQ. V trimming: 6 bases; J trimming: 4 bases; junction bases outside the gene matches: 11. The CDR3 sequence is 15 residues long. CDR3 amino acids: CASSSLTRDSYGYTF. CDR3 in DNA: TGTGCCAGCAGTTCACTAACCCGGGACAGCTATGGCTACACCTTC. The full variable domain, in which reference TRBV7-8 and TRBJ1-2 provide the parts outside the CDR3, is GAGVSQSPRYKVAKRGQDVALRCDPISGHVSLFWYQQALGQGPEFLTYFQNEAQLDKSGLPSDRFFAERPEGSVSTLKIQRTQQEDSAVYLCASSSLTRDSYGYTFGSGTRLTVV.

J is TRBJ2-2 and V is TRBV7-9, with 15 bases fitting TRBD2. Germline lookup yields CDR1 SEHNR and CDR2 FQNEAQ (reference sequence). The CDR3 is made up of 18 amino acids. V shed 8 bases, J shed 3 bases, and the junction held 10 bases outside the gene matches. CDR3 sequence: CASRGGTSGGLYTGELFF. The CDR3 DNA reads TGTGCCAGCCGCGGAGGGACTAGCGGGGGGCTCTACACCGGGGAGCTGTTTTTT.

The chain is built from TRBV20-1 and TRBJ1-1; no clear D. Germline V gene sequence: CDR1 DFQATT, CDR2 SNEGSKA (reference sequence). The CDR3 runs 13 residues. Deletions cut 3 bases from V and 6 bases from J, with 14 bases between. This chain's CDR3 is CSARLFLGSEAFF. For the CDR3, the DNA is TGCAGTGCTAGGCTGTTCCTGGGGTCTGAAGCTTTCTTT.

Of note for this clonotype: An end of the junction differs from the germline gene, which may be a read error. J is TRBJ2-1 and V is TRBV7-9; D unclear. The V gene's germline CDR1 is SEHNR and CDR2 FQNEAQ (reference sequence). The length of the CDR3 is 12 residues. This CDR3 reads CASSLEGNERFF. CDR3 DNA: TGTGCCAGCAGCTTGGAAGGAAATGAGCGGTTCTTC.

The sample holds a few counts of this clonotype. The chain links TRBV14 to TRBJ1-1; D is unresolved. V was clipped by 4 bases and J by 4 bases, with 10 bases between them. This CDR3 contains 13 residues. CDR1 SGHDN and CDR2 FVKESK come from the germline V gene. The CDR3: CASSPTAATEAFF. CDR3 bases: TGTGCCAGCAGCCCCACAGCAGCCACTGAAGCTTTCTTT.

In its sample, this clonotype was seen many times. The chain is built from TRBV5-1 and TRBJ1-1; TRBD1 matches 8 bases. Germline V gene sequence: CDR1 SGHRS, CDR2 YFSETQ. V trimming: 0 bases; J trimming: 5 bases; junction bases outside the gene matches: 6. The CDR3 spans 15 residues. In DNA, the CDR3 is TGCGCCAGCAGCTTGGCCCTCGACAGGGGAACTGAAGCTTTCTTT. It is translated as CASSLALDRGTEAFF.

This clonotype was seen ten or more times. The gene calls are TRBV27 and TRBJ1-5; TRBD1 matches 11 bases. With 5 bases clipped from V and 6 bases from J, the junction kept 6 bases outside the gene matches. Germline V gene sequence: CDR1 MNHEY, CDR2 SMNVEV (reference sequence). CDR3 length: 15 residues. The CDR3 loop reads CASSIRTGGSQPQHF. The CDR3 DNA reads as TGTGCCAGCAGTATCCGGACAGGGGGCAGTCAGCCCCAGCATTTT.

The table lists this clonotype with many counts. The chain couples TRBV10-3 to TRBJ1-1; 7 bases agree with TRBD1. Germline CDR1 ENHRY, CDR2 SYGVKD. V trimming: 7 bases; J trimming: 0 bases; junction bases outside the gene matches: 8. CDR3 length: 15 residues. CDR3 bases: TGTGCCATCACCCCCCAGGGGGTGGTGAACACTGAAGCTTTCTTT. It specifies CAITPQGVVNTEAFF.

This clonotype was counted at least ten times. The gene calls are TRBV5-1 and TRBJ2-5, with TRBD1 as a possible D gene (5 bases). V gave up 5 bases and J gave up 0 bases, with 8 bases separating them. Germline CDR1 reads SGHRS; CDR2 reads YFSETQ. The CDR3 is 13 residues long. Written as DNA, the CDR3 is TGCGCCAGCAGTGCGACAGACCAAGAGACCCAGTACTTC. Translated, it gives CASSATDQETQYF.

This clonotype has a handful of counts. The V call is TRBV18, the J call TRBJ1-1; D possibly corresponds to TRBD1 (5 bases). The V end was cut by 2 bases, the J end by 7 bases, with 14 bases between. The CDR3 covers 14 residues. Germline lookup yields CDR1 KGHSH and CDR2 LQKENI. In DNA, the CDR3 is TGTGCCAGCTCACCAATCAGGGCAATAGGTGAAGCTTTCTTT. It is translated as CASSPIRAIGEAFF.

This clonotype was observed a handful of times. The CDR3 region is CASSLRPLGDEQYF. As DNA, the CDR3 is TGTGCCAGTAGTTTAAGGCCCCTGGGGGACGAGCAGTACTTC. V is TRBV19 and J is TRBJ2-7, with D perhaps matching TRBD1 or TRBD2 (5 bases each). The CDR3 extends over 14 amino acids. Germline V gives CDR1 LNHDA, CDR2 SQIVND (reference sequence). V was trimmed by 5 bases and J by 5 bases, leaving 16 bases between them.

Only one count was recorded for this clonotype. The V and J genes are TRBV4-1 and TRBJ1-1; D is possibly TRBD1 (5 bases). CDR1 MGHRA and CDR2 YSYEKL come from the germline V gene. The V and J ends lost 0 bases and 0 bases respectively, with 14 bases between them. The CDR3 extends over 17 amino acids. The CDR3 sequence is CASSQERQGEMNTEAFF. CDR3 sequence (DNA): TGCGCCAGCAGCCAAGAAAGGCAGGGAGAGATGAACACTGAAGCTTTCTTT.

Concerning this clonotype itself: This could be a read error, since a much larger clone is one nucleotide away. In this CDR3 the conserved last residue, phenylalanine or tryptophan, is missing, so a read error is likely. V is TRBV7-2 and J is TRBJ2-5; D not resolved. CDR3 size: 17 residues. CDR1 SGHTA and CDR2 FQGNSA come from the germline V gene. V lost 2 bases and J 1 base, leaving 17 bases between the germline ends. CDR3 loop: CASSLQGRPTLQETQYL. The CDR3 coding sequence is TGTGCCAGCAGCTTACAAGGACGGCCAACTCTCCAAGAGACCCAGTACCTC.

V is TRBV4-1 and J is TRBJ1-5; D call uncertain. Germline CDR1 reads MGHRA; CDR2 reads YSYEKL. The CDR3 has 15 residues. The V gene lost 1 base and the J gene lost 5 bases, with 12 bases spanning the gap. The CDR3 reads CASSQGSGLYQPQHF. The CDR3 nucleotides are TGCGCCAGCAGCCAAGGGTCAGGCCTTTATCAGCCCCAGCATTTT.

On this clonotype: One end of the junction varies from germline; a read error may be responsible. V and J are TRBV4-1 and TRBJ1-3; D is uncertain. This CDR3 is built from 16 residues. Germline V CDR1 and CDR2: MGHRA, YSYEKL. The CDR3 protein is CASSQESPVARNTIYF. DNA of the CDR3: TGTGCCAGCAGCCAAGAATCGCCGGTGGCGAGAAACACCATATATTTT.

This rearrangement joins TRBV11-2 to TRBJ2-5, with 8 bases aligning to TRBD1. V dropped 8 bases and J dropped 4; count of bases not matched to a gene: 9. Germline assignment: CDR1 SGHAT and CDR2 FQNNGV. This CDR3 region has 14 residues. Here the CDR3 reads CASLRDRRGETQYF. CDR3 nucleotide sequence: TGTGCCAGCCTCCGGGACAGGAGGGGAGAGACCCAGTACTTC.

The CDR3 protein is CSARDTTGGPAGELFF. Written as DNA, the CDR3 is TGCAGTGCTAGAGATACCACGGGGGGGCCCGCCGGGGAGCTGTTTTTT. This chain links TRBV20-1 with TRBJ2-2, with 8 bases matching TRBD2. J gave up 6 bases and V 0 bases, and 9 bases lay outside the gene matches. The length of the CDR3 is 16 residues. CDR1 and CDR2 from the germline V gene are DFQATT and SNEGSKA (reference sequence).

This clonotype has just a few counts. This chain links TRBV20-1 with TRBJ2-2; TRBD2 matches at 7 bases. V trimming: 3 bases; J trimming: 5 bases; junction bases outside the gene matches: 3. This CDR3 comprises 13 residues. CDR1 is DFQATT and CDR2 is SNEGSKA in the germline V gene (reference sequence). In nucleotides, the CDR3 is TGCAGTGCTAGCTCCGGGGGGACCGGGGAGCTGTTTTTT. Translated: CSASSGGTGELFF.

This chain joins TRBV12-3 or TRBV12-4 and TRBJ1-5; TRBD1 might be the D (5 bases). The V gene lost 5 bases and the J gene lost 5 bases, with 22 bases spanning the gap. The CDR3 loop spans 17 amino acids. CDR3 sequence: CASSAKGPFLGHQPQHF. The CDR3 DNA reads as TGTGCCAGCAGTGCCAAGGGACCCTTCCTTGGTCATCAGCCCCAGCATTTT.

In this sample, this clonotype turned up a few times. V and J are TRBV20-1 and TRBJ1-2, with D perhaps TRBD1 (5 bases). This CDR3 has 15 residues. Trimming left V 0 bases short and J 3 bases short, with 14 bases between. The germline CDR1 and CDR2 sequences are DFQATT and SNEGSKA (reference sequence). The CDR3 here is CSARDRDLWDYGYTF. DNA for the CDR3: TGCAGTGCTAGAGACAGGGATCTTTGGGACTATGGCTACACCTTC.

This chain links TRBV5-8 with TRBJ1-1; the D gene is possibly TRBD1 (5 bases). The CDR3 is 14 residues long. The germline V gene has CDR1 SGHTS and CDR2 YDEGEE. Trimming shortened V by 0 bases and J by 5 bases, and 11 bases separated the two germline ends. The CDR3: CASSLATEWTEAFF. CDR3 nucleotide sequence: TGTGCCAGCAGCTTGGCGACAGAATGGACTGAAGCTTTCTTT. Supplemented by reference TRBV5-8 and TRBJ1-1, the full variable domain reads EAGVTQSPTHLIKTRGQQATLRCSPISGHTSVYWYQQALGLGLQFLLWYDEGEERNRGNFPPRFSGRQFPNYSSELNVNALELEDSALYLCASSLATEWTEAFFGQGTRLTVV.

This clonotype appeared a few times. This chain connects TRBV6-2 or TRBV6-3 to TRBJ1-3; 9 bases are a match to TRBD1. This CDR3 is built from 15 residues. V shed 6 bases, J shed 0 bases, and the junction held 3 bases outside the gene matches. In germline, CDR1 is MNHEY, CDR2 SVGEGT. The chain's CDR3 is CASRGTGRSGNTIYF. The CDR3 nucleotides are TGTGCCAGCAGGGGGACAGGGCGCTCTGGAAACACCATATATTTT.

This chain uses TRBV20-1 with TRBJ1-1; possible D gene TRBD1, 5 bases. Germline values: CDR1 DFQATT, CDR2 SNEGSKA (reference sequence). Trimming removed 3 bases from V and 0 bases from J, with 8 bases in between. This CDR3 region has 13 residues. CDR3 sequence reads: CSASGGMNTEAFF. The CDR3 region has the DNA TGCAGTGCTAGCGGGGGGATGAACACTGAAGCTTTCTTT.